This T cell receptor beta chain derives from a study of blood T cell repertoires in COVID-19. Study details: The United States, Italy and Spain supplied acute and convalescent COVID-19 samples.

This table comes from immunoSEQ multiplex PCR, and its TCRdb copy is limited to in-frame clones, with some not included. The sample lists more than 450,000 clones, roughly nine tenths seen once, with 0.7% in the top ten. This CDR3 is 16 amino acids long. J gave up 6 bases and V 2 bases, and 8 bases lay outside the gene matches. Germline assignment: CDR1 SGHKS and CDR2 YYEKEE (reference sequence). Cohorts were assigned according to the clinical history that participants reported. V is TRBV5-5 and J is TRBJ2-3, with 11 bases lining up with TRBD2. The sequenced sample consisted of PBMCs or T cells enriched from blood (not recorded which). The clonotype comes from a woman between 18 and 29 years old who had recovered from COVID-19. CDR3 sequence reads: CASSLALAGEGDTQYF. Written as DNA, the CDR3 is TGTGCCAGCAGCTTAGCACTAGCGGGGGAGGGGGATACGCAGTATTTT.